This T cell receptor beta chain was obtained from a study of vaccination effects on CD4 cells after COVID-19. Study-level background: A median of 72 days separated the second dose and sampling.

Antigen-specific CD4+ T cells expanded by the ViraFEST assay with viral peptide pools were then sequenced. At the end of more than 8 days of culture, CD4+ T cells were isolated. Subjects were given two BNT162b2 or mRNA-1273 vaccine doses. Recipients of the vaccine had no prior SARS-CoV-2 infection and negative nucleocapsid antibodies. Cultures used roughly 1.8 million PBMC per well, 9 to 10 IU/ml IL-2 and 9.5 to 10 ug/ml peptides. As for this clone: The target antigen is unknown.

The CDR3 is 15 residues long. Germline assignment: CDR1 SGHRS and CDR2 YFSETQ. Trimming removed 4 bases at V and 1 base at J, with 14 bases between. Some clones are missing from TCRdb's copy, which holds only in-frame ones; the method was immunoSEQ multiplex PCR. In the table there are approximately 65,000 clones, 74% of which are singletons. Regarding the study as a whole: Researchers report that only 1 of 255 vaccine-induced clones in healthy vaccinees cross-reacted with common cold coronaviruses.

The receptor's source is a human donor who received a COVID-19 vaccine. The material sequenced was CD4+ T cells from PBMCs cultured with HCoV-229E spike peptides, taken after COVID-19 vaccination. V gene TRBV5-1 combines with J gene TRBJ1-1; D perhaps matches TRBD1 (6 bases). CDR3 amino acids: CASSKAGQPNTEAFF. The CDR3 DNA is TGCGCCAGCAGCAAAGCCGGACAGCCGAACACTGAAGCTTTCTTT.